This T cell receptor (beta chain) comes out of a study of memory CD4+ T cells and cytomegalovirus serostatus. Assay: immunoSEQ multiplex PCR; the TCRdb copy retains only in-frame clones and omits some. The sample records 50,000 to 70,000 clones, roughly 77% being singletons. Single viable CD3+CD4+CD8-CD45RO+ cells were sorted as the memory CD4+ T cells. The sequencing sample was made of memory CD4+ T cells from blood. This TCR was sampled from an adult in good health and CMV-seropositive.

CDR3 amino acids: CASSQAAGAQYEQYF. CDR3 coding DNA: TGCGCCAGCAGCCAAGCGGCAGGGGCACAATACGAGCAGTACTTC. This chain uses TRBV4-1 with TRBJ2-7; the D gene is possibly TRBD1 (6 bases). The CDR3 covers 15 residues. Trimming stripped 1 base from V and 4 bases from J, with 14 bases between. Germline CDR1 is MGHRA and CDR2 is YSYEKL.